This T cell receptor beta chain is from a study of T cells in Graves' hyperthyroidism and ophthalmopathy. Study-wide background: Peripheral blood was obtained at initial diagnosis, preceding any treatment.

Pregnant or lactating patients were excluded, as were those with uncontrolled infection or other autoimmune disease. The germline V gene encodes CDR1 DFQATT and CDR2 SNEGSKA (reference sequence). This CDR3 has 15 residues. Between the trimmed V and J ends, which lost 1 base and 0 bases, there was a span of 10 bases. This clonotype was seen at least ten times. It was RNA transcripts that yielded the amplified TCR beta CDR3 regions. The primer set for the first-round RT-PCR of the TCR CDR3 was HTBI. TCRdb used MiXCR to reprocess the multiplex PCR reads, holding one entry per CDR3 protein. Of around 690,000 distinct CDR3 sequences listed, about a fifth are singletons.

This chain joins TRBV20-1 and TRBJ2-1, with D perhaps assigned TRBD1 or TRBD2 (5 bases each). Specimen: blood. The TCR comes from a man aged 25 to 40 with Graves' ophthalmopathy. CDR3 region: CSARVPGSSYNEQFF. As DNA, the CDR3 is TGCAGTGCTAGAGTTCCAGGGAGCTCCTACAATGAGCAGTTCTTC.